Each of the 21 T cell receptor beta chains below was sequenced from the same sample in a study of identical twins. TCRdb ran MiXCR on the 5' RACE reads and lists one entry per CDR3 protein. The table has roughly 710,000 distinct CDR3 sequences, around 6.1% seen once. The sequenced sample consisted of naive T cells sorted from blood. The receptors derive from a man younger than 35 in good health.

Concerning this clonotype itself: The CDR3 end shows no conserved phenylalanine or tryptophan, and so a read error is likely. The chain links TRBV12-3 or TRBV12-4 to TRBJ2-1; TRBD2 matches at 9 bases. The CDR3 extends over 14 amino acids. V was pared by 1 base and J by 10 bases, with 5 bases of the junction left unmatched. CDR3 nucleotide sequence: TGTGCCAGCAGTTTAGAGCGCCTAGCGGGAGAGCAGTTCCTC. Residues: CASSLERLAGEQFL.

The rearrangement joins TRBV5-1 to TRBJ2-5; 8 positions match TRBD1. J was trimmed by 3 bases and V by 3 bases; bases with no gene match: 10. The length of the CDR3 is 16 residues. The germline gives CDR1 SGHRS, CDR2 YFSETQ. The CDR3 coding sequence is TGCGCCAGCAGCTATGGCAGGGGGCGAAAGGAAGAGACCCAGTACTTC. Amino acids: CASSYGRGRKEETQYF. Complete variable domain (other parts from reference TRBV5-1 and TRBJ2-5): KAGVTQTPRYLIKTRGQQVTLSCSPISGHRSVSWYQQTPGQGLQFLFEYFSETQRNKGNFPGRFSGRQFSNSRSEMNVSTLELGDSALYLCASSYGRGRKEETQYFGPGTRLLVL.

This clonotype was seen more than once but under ten times. V is TRBV28 and J is TRBJ2-1, with TRBD2 matching over 8 bases. The germline gives CDR1 MDHEN, CDR2 SYDVKM. The CDR3 has 19 residues. Trimming at V came to 6 bases and at J to 0 bases, leaving 16 bases not matched to a gene. CDR3 amino acids: CASSLLPPGLGSSYNEQFF. The DNA of the CDR3 is TGTGCCAGCAGCTTACTACCCCCGGGACTAGGGAGCTCCTACAATGAGCAGTTCTTC.

This clonotype appeared many times. The chain recombines TRBV6-2 or TRBV6-3 with TRBJ2-1, with 9 bases fitting TRBD2. CDR1 MNHEY and CDR2 SVGEGT come from the germline V gene. V shed 10 bases, J shed 7 bases, and the junction held 11 bases outside the gene matches. This CDR3 region has 14 residues. The chain's CDR3 is CATNRLAGFNEQFF. The CDR3 bases are TGTGCCACAAACCGGCTAGCGGGATTTAATGAGCAGTTCTTC.

This clonotype was seen many times. The chain carries TRBV27 and TRBJ2-7; TRBD1 is a possible D gene (6 bases). V dropped 5 bases and J dropped 6 bases, with 8 bases sitting between them. CDR1 and CDR2 (germline): MNHEY, SMNVEV (reference sequence). This CDR3 has 11 amino acids. CDR3 residues: CASSPGVEQYF. The CDR3 DNA sequence: TGTGCCAGCAGTCCAGGGGTCGAGCAGTACTTC.

This clonotype was recorded at least ten times. No DNA is shown, since the ends of the CDR3 on it are uncertain; the CDR3 is the one TCRdb lists. This chain links TRBV12-1 with TRBJ2-7; the D call in the table, TRBD2, was not verified against the DNA. TRBV12-1 is described as a pseudogene. Ends included, the CDR3 has 15 residues. CDR3 sequence reads: CASSFATGTCYEQYF.

The table lists this clonotype with many counts. V and J are TRBV7-9 and TRBJ2-5; D is unresolved. CDR1 SEHNR and CDR2 FQNEAQ come from the germline V gene (reference sequence). The germline V and J ends were trimmed by 5 bases and 5 bases, with 18 bases remaining between them. The CDR3 is 15 amino acids. The CDR3 is CASSTHILRRETQYF. DNA of the CDR3: TGTGCCAGCAGCACTCACATCCTACGGCGGGAGACCCAGTACTTC.

This chain's CDR3 is CSAITRDTYGYTF. As DNA, the CDR3 is TGCAGTGCTATAACTCGGGACACCTATGGCTACACCTTC. The chain uses TRBV20-1 and TRBJ1-2, with a possible D match to TRBD1 (6 bases). This CDR3 is 13 amino acids long. With 4 bases removed from V and 4 bases from J, the gap between germline ends came to 13 bases. Germline lookup yields CDR1 DFQATT and CDR2 SNEGSKA (reference sequence).

This clonotype has a count of ten or more. The chain joins TRBV5-1 to TRBJ2-3; TRBD1 agrees at 9 bases. Per germline, CDR1 SGHRS and CDR2 YFSETQ. V gave up 4 bases and J gave up 0 bases; unmatched junction bases: 3. The CDR3 consists of 15 residues. CDR3 coding DNA: TGCGCCAGCAGCGCCGGGACAGGGAGCACAGATACGCAGTATTTT. It codes for CASSAGTGSTDTQYF.

This clonotype was seen ten or more times. The gene calls are TRBV4-3 and TRBJ2-3; TRBD2 matches at 10 bases. Germline loops: CDR1 LGHNA, CDR2 YSLEER. J lost 1 base, V lost 0 bases, and 4 bases had no gene match. The CDR3 has 17 amino acids. The CDR3 nucleotides are TGCGCCAGCAGCCAAGATGTAAGCGGGAGGGGCACAGATACGCAGTATTTT. It is translated as CASSQDVSGRGTDTQYF.

This clonotype appeared many times. This sequence joins TRBV5-1 and TRBJ2-7; TRBD1 matches 7 bases. From germline, CDR1 is SGHRS and CDR2 YFSETQ. This CDR3 contains 15 residues. Losses at the gene ends were 1 base for V and 0 bases for J; bases not matched to a gene: 4. The CDR3 protein is CASSLFRDSSYEQYF. DNA for the CDR3: TGCGCCAGCAGCTTGTTCCGGGACAGCTCCTACGAGCAGTACTTC.

In this sample, this clonotype turned up many times. The V and J genes are TRBV6-1 and TRBJ2-3, with 14 bases that match TRBD2. The CDR3 has 14 residues. Per the germline V gene, CDR1 is MNHNS and CDR2 is SASEGT. Unmatched junction bases numbered 3, after V lost 8 bases and J lost 5 bases. CDR3 loop: CASGLAGGRDTQYF. DNA for the CDR3: TGTGCCAGCGGACTAGCGGGAGGCCGAGATACGCAGTATTTT.

This clonotype appeared a few times. V and J are TRBV28 and TRBJ2-5; TRBD2 is a possible D gene (7 bases). Germline-derived CDR1 and CDR2 are MDHEN and SYDVKM. With 3 bases removed from V and 5 bases from J, the gap between germline ends came to 16 bases. This CDR3 has 15 amino acids. In DNA, the CDR3 is TGTGCCAGCAGTTTGGGGGGGCCCACAATGGAGACCCAGTACTTC. It specifies CASSLGGPTMETQYF.

The chain recombines TRBV20-1 with TRBJ2-1, with D uncertain. The V gene lost 1 base and the J gene lost 7 bases, with 11 bases spanning the gap. CDR3 length: 13 amino acids. Per germline, CDR1 DFQATT and CDR2 SNEGSKA (reference sequence). CDR3: CSARVNYENEQFF. The CDR3 DNA reads as TGCAGTGCTAGAGTTAACTACGAGAATGAGCAGTTCTTC.

The sample holds a few counts of this clonotype. The chain couples TRBV6-5 to TRBJ2-2, with D possibly being TRBD2 (5 bases). The V gene's germline CDR1 is MNHEY and CDR2 SVGAGI. CDR3 length: 16 residues. Trimming took 1 base from V and 4 from J, leaving 13 bases between them. CDR3 nucleotide sequence: TGTGCCAGCAGTTACTTTGGCCTAGCCGGCACCGGGGAGCTGTTTTTT. Translated, it gives CASSYFGLAGTGELFF.

This clonotype was seen only a few times. V gene TRBV11-2 combines with J gene TRBJ2-7; TRBD2 agrees at 8 bases. Trimming removed 6 bases from V and 3 bases from J; junction bases left unmatched: 7. Per the germline V gene, CDR1 is SGHAT and CDR2 is FQNNGV. The CDR3 loop spans 14 amino acids. CDR3 bases: TGTGCCAGCAGGAGCTGGCGGGAGGACTACGAGCAGTACGTC. Protein: CASRSWREDYEQYV.

This clonotype was counted many times. V gene TRBV7-9 combines with J gene TRBJ2-1, with D unclear. The germline CDR1 and CDR2 sequences are SEHNR and FQNEAQ (reference sequence). V was cut by 3 bases and J by 2 bases, with 8 bases left in between. The CDR3 consists of 14 residues. CDR3 loop: CASSFMGPYNEQFF. DNA for the CDR3: TGTGCCAGCAGCTTCATGGGTCCCTACAATGAGCAGTTCTTC.

This clonotype was seen repeatedly, ten times or more. The gene calls are TRBV20-1 and TRBJ2-1; tentatively, D is TRBD2 (5 bases). Germline V CDR1 and CDR2: DFQATT, SNEGSKA (reference sequence). Trimming removed 0 bases from V and 6 bases from J, with 15 bases in between. The CDR3 spans 15 residues. CDR3 nucleotides: TGCAGTGCTAGAGATCCCACTAGGAACCCCAATGAGCAGTTCTTC. This codes for CSARDPTRNPNEQFF.

The sample holds many counts of this clonotype. The gene calls are TRBV20-1 and TRBJ2-3; D call uncertain. The germline V gene has CDR1 DFQATT and CDR2 SNEGSKA (reference sequence). The V end lost 2 bases, the J end lost 0 bases, and 15 bases lay between the germline ends. This CDR3 has 16 residues. In DNA, the CDR3 is TGCAGTGCTAGATATGAAGAGTTAACTAGCACAGATACGCAGTATTTT. Translated, it gives CSARYEELTSTDTQYF.

This clonotype has just a few counts. This chain links TRBV12-3 or TRBV12-4 with TRBJ1-6; no clear D gene. The CDR3 is 15 amino acids. V lost 2 bases, J lost 5 bases, and 10 bases lay in between. CDR3 region: CASSLPGRDNSPLHF. The CDR3 DNA follows: TGTGCCAGCAGTTTACCAGGACGGGATAATTCACCCCTCCACTTT.

This clonotype has at least ten counts. This chain connects TRBV7-6 to TRBJ2-1, with a weak D call TRBD2 (6 bases). CDR1 SGHVS and CDR2 FNYEAQ come from the germline V gene. The CDR3 sequence is 15 residues long. The V and J ends lost 0 bases and 7 bases respectively, with 13 bases between them. The CDR3 nucleotides read TGTGCCAGCAGCTTAGCTGTCGGGGGAAGGAATGAGCAGTTCTTC. As protein: CASSLAVGGRNEQFF.